This TCR beta chain is from a study of T cell responses to AZD1222 COVID-19 vaccine (dated by TCRdb to 2020 to 2023). Describing the broader study: AZD1222 recipients whose second dose came at about 4 weeks and those whose second dose came at about 12 weeks were combined into one group, since spike-specific TCR depth and breadth did not differ between the two schedules. TCR sequencing covered over 230 trial participants: roughly 200 given two doses of AZD1222 and around 26 given two doses of MenACWY control vaccine. Trial participants were enrolled by age into subgroups of 18-55, 56-69 and 70-plus years, and approximately 150, 30 and 60 TCR-sequenced participants, respectively, were included in these subgroups. Study-level results and caveats: The 56-69-year group was small, and its depth increase did not reach significance, likely because of low power. Because no day 14 peak-response samples were available, repertoires were characterized only after the peak T cell response. The whole spike protein was spanned by vaccine-associated CD4 TCRs, and dominant responses were seen in regions 160-218 and 743-854. Reportedly, almost half of the unique spike-specific TCRs recognized epitopes lying outside the regions that are mutated in the B.1.351 and B.1.1.7 variants. Only five to seven AZD1222 recipients were SARS-CoV-2 seropositive at baseline, limiting conclusions about previously exposed vaccinees. Spike-specific TCR breadth and depth rose significantly after two AZD1222 doses compared with day 0 and with MenACWY recipients. Participants were mostly white British, with more females than males. The authors suggested clonal diversity may have been underestimated.

Counted from cysteine to phenylalanine, this CDR3 has 16 amino acids. Only CDR3 DNA remains: 48 bases, in frame from the first base. V is trimmed back by 4 bases and J by 4 bases, and the junction contains 12 bases that no gene match accounts for. CDR1 MGHRA and CDR2 YSYEKL were looked up in the germline V gene. A remark on this clone: No cognate antigen has been identified for it. No quality values exist for individual bases; no much larger clone is one base distant.

The CDR3 regions of human TCRbeta chains were subjected to immunosequencing. The published analysis was carried out like this. TCRs in the repertoires were matched against a reference library of SARS-CoV-2-specific TCRs that had been generated with the MIRA antigen-specificity platform. Breadth was defined as the fraction of unique TCRs that were SARS-CoV-2-associated. Depth was defined as the fraction of total T cells that were SARS-CoV-2-associated. Using the MIRA data, each spike-specific TCR was mapped to the spike region that the TCR reacts to and placed in a CD4 or CD8 class. Log10-transformed breadth and depth values were compared by one-way ANOVA with Sidak's multiple comparisons tests. TCRdb obtained this table from immuneACCESS and retained in-frame rearrangements with V and J assigned. These tables miss some clones; where compared with another copy, unresolved V genes account for less than half of the shortfall, and the remainder is unexplained. That table supplies the V and J calls and clone size; D and trimming were determined from the DNA. The sample table lists 90,000 to 120,000 clones, about 93% of them with a count of one. The leading ten clones occupy approximately 22% of the sample.

Per the publication, the time point label means: baseline before first vaccination. Vaccinee samples came from UK trials COV001 and COV002, including a single-blind randomized controlled phase 2/3 trial of AZD1222 (ChAdOx1 nCoV-19) in healthy adults. Trial participant PBMC samples were collected at day 0 and day 28 after the second dose for TCRbeta chain sequencing. Recombination connected TRBV4-1 to TRBJ2-7, and TRBD2 aligns with 8 junction nucleotides. The TCR comes from an adult in good health. This specimen was peripheral blood, taken on day 0 of AZD1222 vaccination. The CDR3 in this case is CASSPREVAGRYEQYF. The nucleotide sequence reads as follows: TGCGCCAGCAGCCCGCGGGAGGTAGCGGGGAGGTACGAGCAGTACTTC.